The 21 T cell receptor beta chains reported below all come from one sample, sequenced in a study of blood T cell repertoires in COVID-19. TCRdb's table, derived via immunoSEQ multiplex PCR, lists solely in-frame clones and lacks some. The repertoire holds over 200,000 clones, 88% seen once, with around 2.9% in the top ten. Input material: peripheral blood. The receptors were sampled from a woman in her fifties or sixties with acute or convalescent COVID-19.

The sample holds a few counts of this clone. The chain carries TRBV2 and TRBJ1-1; D unclear. Trimming left V 1 base short and J 2 bases short, with 8 bases between. This CDR3 spans 14 amino acids. Germline-derived CDR1 and CDR2 are SNHLY and FYNNEI. The CDR3 spells CASSEDRPNTEAFF. CDR3 DNA: TGTGCCAGCAGTGAAGACAGACCCAACACTGAAGCTTTCTTT. The full variable domain, with the rest looked up from reference TRBV2 and TRBJ1-1, is EPEVTQTPSHQVTQMGQEVILRCVPISNHLYFYWYRQILGQKVEFLVSFYNNEISEKSEIFDDQFSVERPDGSNFTLKIRSTKLEDSAMYFCASSEDRPNTEAFFGQGTRLTVV.

V and J are TRBV5-1 and TRBJ1-2; 8 nucleotides agree with TRBD1. The V gene end was trimmed by 3 bases and the J gene end by 2 bases; junction bases not matched to a gene: 3. This CDR3 has 14 residues. Per the germline V gene, CDR1 is SGHRS and CDR2 is YFSETQ. The CDR3 coding sequence is TGCGCCAGCAGCTACGGGGACAGGAACTATGGCTACACCTTC. Translating it yields CASSYGDRNYGYTF.

The chain joins TRBV9 to TRBJ2-2; D gene uncertain. The CDR3 runs to 12 residues. The germline V and J ends were trimmed by 1 base and 7 bases, with 5 bases remaining between them. Germline V CDR1 and CDR2: SGDLS, YYNGEE. CDR3 sequence reads: CASSVTGGELFF. CDR3 nucleotides: TGTGCCAGCAGCGTAACGGGCGGGGAGCTGTTTTTT.

The rearrangement links TRBV5-1 to TRBJ1-3, with 10 bases fitting TRBD1. Germline values: CDR1 SGHRS, CDR2 YFSETQ. The ends lost 1 base at V and 4 bases at J; junction bases unmatched: 2. The CDR3 consists of 15 residues. CDR3 DNA sequence: TGCGCCAGCAGCTTGCTGGGACAGGGGGGAAACACCATATATTTT. Translating gives CASSLLGQGGNTIYF.

The chain is built from TRBV18 and TRBJ1-1; 8 bases fit TRBD1. This CDR3 comprises 15 residues. V lost 5 bases, J lost 3 bases, and 8 bases stayed unmatched. Germline V gene data show CDR1 as KGHSH and CDR2 as LQKENI. This CDR3 reads CASSSDRGGYTEAFF. DNA of the CDR3: TGTGCCAGCTCATCTGACAGGGGAGGGTACACTGAAGCTTTCTTT.

The chain uses TRBV4-2 and TRBJ2-1; the match to TRBD2 covers 7 bases. J lost 7 bases, V lost 1 base, and 7 bases had no gene match. The CDR3 runs 15 residues. CDR1 is LGHNA, CDR2 YNFKEQ, per germline. CDR3 sequence: CASSQGGGTVNEQFF. CDR3 nucleotide sequence: TGTGCCAGCAGCCAAGGGGGGGGGACTGTGAATGAGCAGTTCTTC.

The J gene is TRBJ2-3, the V gene TRBV19; D might be TRBD2 (7 bases). Trimming removed 3 bases from V and 1 base from J, with 11 bases in between. In germline, CDR1 is LNHDA, CDR2 SQIVND (reference sequence). This CDR3 is built from 15 residues. The CDR3 protein is CASSIPGGRTDTQYF. The CDR3 region has the DNA TGTGCCAGTAGTATTCCCGGGGGGCGCACAGATACGCAGTATTTT.

The V gene is TRBV12-3 or TRBV12-4, the J gene TRBJ2-5; maybe TRBD2 (6 bases). The ends were cut back, 4 bases at V and 4 bases at J, with 10 bases in the middle. CDR3 size: 13 residues. The CDR3 DNA reads as TGTGCCAGCAGTTCGGCCGGGGGAGAGACCCAGTACTTC. Translation: CASSSAGGETQYF.

This sequence joins TRBV7-2 and TRBJ2-3; 10 nucleotides agree with TRBD2. The V and J ends lost 5 bases and 3 bases, in that order; junction bases with no gene match: 14. The CDR3 sequence is 18 residues long. Germline V gives CDR1 SGHTA, CDR2 FQGNSA. CDR3 residues: CASSPRRGLAGVTDTQYF. CDR3 DNA: TGTGCCAGCAGCCCCCGGCGGGGGCTAGCGGGGGTAACAGATACGCAGTATTTT.

V is TRBV24-1 and J is TRBJ2-2, with 10 bases identical to TRBD1. With V trimmed by 9 bases and J by 2 bases, 5 bases remained unmatched. The CDR3 consists of 15 residues. Per the germline V gene, CDR1 is KGHDR and CDR2 is SFDVKD. CDR3 residues: CATQDRGENTGELFF. CDR3 sequence (DNA): TGTGCCACCCAGGACAGGGGGGAAAACACCGGGGAGCTGTTTTTT.

V is TRBV6-2 or TRBV6-3 and J is TRBJ2-3; no clear D gene. Trimming removed 5 bases from V and 0 bases from J, with 6 bases in between. This CDR3 has 13 amino acids. The germline V gene encodes CDR1 MNHEY and CDR2 SVGEGT. The CDR3: CASSLASTDTQYF. CDR3 bases: TGTGCCAGCAGTCTTGCGAGCACAGATACGCAGTATTTT.

The V call is TRBV2, the J call TRBJ1-2; D unresolved. Trimming left V 5 bases short and J 8 bases short, with 21 bases between. This CDR3 region has 15 residues. The germline V gene has CDR1 SNHLY and CDR2 FYNNEI. The CDR3 sequence: CASSLLQSNELGYTF. DNA of the CDR3: TGTGCCAGCAGTCTTCTACAGTCGAATGAGCTAGGCTACACCTTC.

The chain uses TRBV18 and TRBJ2-5, with D maybe TRBD2 (5 bases). CDR1 and CDR2 (germline): KGHSH, LQKENI. Trimming left V 4 bases short and J 3 bases short, with 6 bases between. The length of the CDR3 is 12 residues. CDR3 amino acids: CASSLSEETQYF. DNA for the CDR3: TGTGCCAGCTCACTTAGCGAAGAGACCCAGTACTTC.

This clone came up once. The chain recombines TRBV7-9 with TRBJ2-1, with D perhaps matching TRBD1 (5 bases). The germline V and J ends were trimmed by 6 bases and 4 bases, with 10 bases remaining between them. The CDR3 loop spans 13 amino acids. Germline CDR1 is SEHNR and CDR2 is FQNEAQ (reference sequence). In DNA form, the CDR3 reads TGTGCCAGCAGAGATACAGGTTACAATGAGCAGTTCTTC. Its protein is CASRDTGYNEQFF.

The rearrangement uses TRBV10-3 and TRBJ2-2; unclear D gene. This CDR3 spans 14 amino acids. Germline CDR1 ENHRY, CDR2 SYGVKD. V dropped 7 bases and J dropped 0 bases, with 9 bases sitting between them. The CDR3 bases are TGTGCCATCACCAGTATCGCGAACACCGGGGAGCTGTTTTTT. Encoded protein: CAITSIANTGELFF.

The chain couples TRBV7-9 to TRBJ1-1, with a weak D call TRBD1 (6 bases). With 10 bases removed from V and 7 bases from J, the gap between germline ends came to 13 bases. The CDR3 spans 11 residues. Germline assignment: CDR1 SEHNR and CDR2 FQNEAQ (reference sequence). Here the CDR3 reads CAIQGFFEAFF. The CDR3, as DNA: TGTGCCATACAGGGTTTTTTTGAAGCTTTCTTT.

This chain uses TRBV2 with TRBJ2-1, with 10 positions matching TRBD1. This CDR3 region has 12 residues. J gave up 5 bases and V 9 bases, and 1 base lay outside the gene matches. Germline CDR1 SNHLY, CDR2 FYNNEI. Here the CDR3 DNA reads TGTGCCAGTGACAGGGGGCACAATGAGCAGTTCTTC. Its protein is CASDRGHNEQFF. The whole variable domain, remainder taken from reference TRBV2 and TRBJ2-1, is EPEVTQTPSHQVTQMGQEVILRCVPISNHLYFYWYRQILGQKVEFLVSFYNNEISEKSEIFDDQFSVERPDGSNFTLKIRSTKLEDSAMYFCASDRGHNEQFFGPGTRLTVL.

Regarding this clone: Germline is not matched at one junction end, which may reflect a read error. This chain uses TRBV14 with TRBJ1-2; D might be TRBD1 (5 bases). Germline CDR1 reads SGHDN; CDR2 reads FVKESK. The CDR3 has 14 amino acids. The CDR3 protein is CASSQAGTLYVYTF. Here the CDR3 DNA reads TGTGCCAGCAGCCAAGCCGGGACTCTGTATGTCTACACCTTC.

This chain connects TRBV29-1 to TRBJ2-1; 7 positions match TRBD1. V trimming: 6 bases; J trimming: 4 bases; junction bases outside the gene matches: 9. CDR1 and CDR2 (germline): SQVTM, ANQGSEA. The CDR3 covers 14 residues. The DNA of the CDR3 is TGCAGCGTGATACCGGGACAGAAATACAATGAGCAGTTCTTC. It codes for CSVIPGQKYNEQFF.

This chain links TRBV7-9 with TRBJ1-1, with TRBD1 matching 12 bases. The CDR3 is 15 residues long. Losses at the gene ends were 5 bases for V and 4 bases for J; bases not matched to a gene: 5. Per the germline V gene, CDR1 is SEHNR and CDR2 is FQNEAQ (reference sequence). The CDR3: CASSLGTGGFTEAFF. The CDR3 DNA follows: TGTGCCAGCAGCCTGGGGACAGGGGGCTTCACTGAAGCTTTCTTT.

The CDR3, as DNA: TGTGCCAGCAGAGGGGGACAGGCATACAATGAGCAGTTCTTC. It encodes CASRGGQAYNEQFF. The chain is built from TRBV6-5 and TRBJ2-1, with 8 bases that match TRBD1. V shed 6 bases, J shed 4 bases, and the junction held 5 bases outside the gene matches. The germline gives CDR1 MNHEY, CDR2 SVGAGI. The CDR3 contains 14 residues.